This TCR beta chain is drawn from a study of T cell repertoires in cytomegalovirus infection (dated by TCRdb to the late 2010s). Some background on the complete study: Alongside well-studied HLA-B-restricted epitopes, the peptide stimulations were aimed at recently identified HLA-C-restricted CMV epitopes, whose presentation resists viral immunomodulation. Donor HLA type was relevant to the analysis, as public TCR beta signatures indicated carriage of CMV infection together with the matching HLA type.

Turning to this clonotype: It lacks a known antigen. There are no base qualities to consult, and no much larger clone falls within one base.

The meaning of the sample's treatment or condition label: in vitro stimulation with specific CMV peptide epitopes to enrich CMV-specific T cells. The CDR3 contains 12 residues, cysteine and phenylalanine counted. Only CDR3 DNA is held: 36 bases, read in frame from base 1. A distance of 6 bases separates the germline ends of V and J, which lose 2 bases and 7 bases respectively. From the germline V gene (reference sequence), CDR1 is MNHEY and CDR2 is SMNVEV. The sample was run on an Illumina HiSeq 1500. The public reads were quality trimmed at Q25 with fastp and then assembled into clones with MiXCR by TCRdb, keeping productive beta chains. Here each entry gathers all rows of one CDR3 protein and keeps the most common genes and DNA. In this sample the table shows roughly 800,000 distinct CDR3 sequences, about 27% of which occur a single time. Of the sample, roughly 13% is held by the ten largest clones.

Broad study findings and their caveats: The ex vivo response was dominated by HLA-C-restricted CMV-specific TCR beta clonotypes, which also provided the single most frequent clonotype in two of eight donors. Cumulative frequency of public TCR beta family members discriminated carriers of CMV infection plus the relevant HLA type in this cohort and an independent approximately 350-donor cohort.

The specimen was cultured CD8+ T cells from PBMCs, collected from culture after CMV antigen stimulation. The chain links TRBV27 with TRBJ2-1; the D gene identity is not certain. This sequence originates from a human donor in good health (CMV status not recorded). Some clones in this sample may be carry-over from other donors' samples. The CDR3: CASSLPRNEQFF. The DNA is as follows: TGTGCCAGCAGTTTACCCAGGAATGAGCAGTTCTTC.